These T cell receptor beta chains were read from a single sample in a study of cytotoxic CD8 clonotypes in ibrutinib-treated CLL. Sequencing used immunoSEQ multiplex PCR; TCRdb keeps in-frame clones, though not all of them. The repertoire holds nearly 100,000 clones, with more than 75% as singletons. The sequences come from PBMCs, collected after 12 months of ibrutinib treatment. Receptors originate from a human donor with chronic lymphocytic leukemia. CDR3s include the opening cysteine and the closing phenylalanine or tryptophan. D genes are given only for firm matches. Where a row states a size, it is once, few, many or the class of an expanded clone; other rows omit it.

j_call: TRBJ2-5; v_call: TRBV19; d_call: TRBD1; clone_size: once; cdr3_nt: TGTGCCAGTAGCCCTACCCCGGGACAGGGGAGAGTAGAGACCCAGTACTTC; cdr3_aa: CASSPTPGQGRVETQYF
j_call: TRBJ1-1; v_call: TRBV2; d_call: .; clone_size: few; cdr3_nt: TGTGCCAGCAGTGTCGAGGGAAAGCACACTGAAGCTTTCTTT; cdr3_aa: CASSVEGKHTEAFF
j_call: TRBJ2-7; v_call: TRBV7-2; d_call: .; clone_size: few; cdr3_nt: TGTGCCAGCAGCTTAATCTCAGGGAGCTCCTACGAGCAGTACTTC; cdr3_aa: CASSLISGSSYEQYF
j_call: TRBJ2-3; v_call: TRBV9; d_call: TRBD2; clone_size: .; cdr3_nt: TGTGCCAGCAGCGTAGCTAGGACTAGCGGGGGTCTTCGTACAGATACGCAGTATTTT; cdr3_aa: CASSVARTSGGLRTDTQYF
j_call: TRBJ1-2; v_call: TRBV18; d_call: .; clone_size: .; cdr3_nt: TGTGCCAGCTCACCACGGGGGGGATCTGACGGTGGCTACACCTTC; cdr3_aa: CASSPRGGSDGGYTF
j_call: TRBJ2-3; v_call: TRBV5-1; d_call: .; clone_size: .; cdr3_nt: TGCGCCAGCAAACCTGCTCAGGGAACAGATACGCAGTATTTT; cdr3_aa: CASKPAQGTDTQYF
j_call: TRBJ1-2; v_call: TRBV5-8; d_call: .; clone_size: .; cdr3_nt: TGTGCCAGCAGCTTACAGGGATGGGGGAATGGCTACACCTTC; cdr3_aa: CASSLQGWGNGYTF
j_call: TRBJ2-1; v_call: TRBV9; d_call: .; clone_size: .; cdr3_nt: TGTGCCAGCAGCGTAGAACCCACCGGGGCTAACAATGAGCAGTTCTTC; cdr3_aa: CASSVEPTGANNEQFF
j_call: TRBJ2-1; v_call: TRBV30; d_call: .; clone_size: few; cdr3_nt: TGTGCCTGGAGTGTACTACAGGGCGACAATGAGCAGTTCTTC; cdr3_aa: CAWSVLQGDNEQFF
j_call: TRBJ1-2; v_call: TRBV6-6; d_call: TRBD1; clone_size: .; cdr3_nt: TGTGCCACCACCGGGACAGGGGGCGCTTACACCTTC; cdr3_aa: CATTGTGGAYTF
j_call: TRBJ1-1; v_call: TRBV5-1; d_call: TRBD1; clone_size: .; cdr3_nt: TGCGCCAGCAGCCCACAGGGGGCGAACACTGAAGCTTTCTTT; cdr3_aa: CASSPQGANTEAFF
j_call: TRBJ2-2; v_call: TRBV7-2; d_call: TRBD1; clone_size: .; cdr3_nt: TGTGCCAGCAGCAGGGGACAGCCAACCGGGGAGCTGTTTTTT; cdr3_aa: CASSRGQPTGELFF
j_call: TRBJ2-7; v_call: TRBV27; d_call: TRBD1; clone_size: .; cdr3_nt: TGTGCCAGCAGTAGATCGGGACAGGCTTCCTACGAGCAGTACTTC; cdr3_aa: CASSRSGQASYEQYF
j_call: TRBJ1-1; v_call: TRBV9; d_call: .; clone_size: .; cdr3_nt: TGTGCCAGCAGCGTAAATCTGGGAAACACTGAAGCTTTCTTT; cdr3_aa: CASSVNLGNTEAFF
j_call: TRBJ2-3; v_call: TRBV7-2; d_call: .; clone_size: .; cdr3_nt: TGTGCCAGCAGCTTAGTACAGACCACAGATACGCAGTATTTT; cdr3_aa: CASSLVQTTDTQYF
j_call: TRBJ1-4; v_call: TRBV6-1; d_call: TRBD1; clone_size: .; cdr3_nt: TGTGCCAGCGGGGACAGGGGGCGGGGAAATGAAAAACTGTTTTTT; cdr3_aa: CASGDRGRGNEKLFF
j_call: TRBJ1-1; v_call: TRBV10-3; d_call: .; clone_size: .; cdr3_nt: TGTGCCATCAGTGAACATTTGGGGACAATCAAGGACACTGAAGCTTTCTTT; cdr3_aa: CAISEHLGTIKDTEAFF
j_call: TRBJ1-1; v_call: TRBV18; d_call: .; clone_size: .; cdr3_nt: TGTGCCAGCTCACGGGAGAGGGGGGGTGCTGAAGCTTTCTTT; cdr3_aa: CASSRERGGAEAFF
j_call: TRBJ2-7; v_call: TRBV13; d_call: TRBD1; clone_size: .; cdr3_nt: TGTGCCAGCAGCTTTAGACAGGGTCCGGGCGAGCAGTACTTC; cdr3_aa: CASSFRQGPGEQYF
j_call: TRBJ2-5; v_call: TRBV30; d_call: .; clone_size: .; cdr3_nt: TGTGCCTGGAGTCAAAGAGGGACATCACAAGAGACCCAGTACTTC; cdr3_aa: CAWSQRGTSQETQYF
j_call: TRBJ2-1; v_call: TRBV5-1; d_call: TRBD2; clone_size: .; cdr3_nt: TGCGCCAGCAGCTTGTCGACAGCGGGAGGCTCCTACAATGAGCAGTTCTTC; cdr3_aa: CASSLSTAGGSYNEQFF
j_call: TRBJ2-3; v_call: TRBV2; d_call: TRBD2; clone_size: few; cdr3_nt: TGTGCCAGCGGAGGTGGCGGGGGAACAAATACGCAGTATTTT; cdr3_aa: CASGGGGGTNTQYF
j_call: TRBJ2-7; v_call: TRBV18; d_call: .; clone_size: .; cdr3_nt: TGTGCCAGCTCCTTAGGACAGACCTACGAGCAGTACTTC; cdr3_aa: CASSLGQTYEQYF
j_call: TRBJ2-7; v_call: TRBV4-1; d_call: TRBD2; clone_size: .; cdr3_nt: TGCGCCAGCAGCCTCCGACTAGCGGGGGATCGCGAGCAGTACTTC; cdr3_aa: CASSLRLAGDREQYF
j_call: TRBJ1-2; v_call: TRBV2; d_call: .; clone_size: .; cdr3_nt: TGTGCCAGCAGTGGAACAGTTAACTATGGCTACACCTTC; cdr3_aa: CASSGTVNYGYTF
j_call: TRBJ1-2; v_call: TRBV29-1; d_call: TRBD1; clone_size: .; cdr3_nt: TGCAGCGCGCAGGAGACAGGGGGTTTTGGCTACACCTTC; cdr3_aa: CSAQETGGFGYTF
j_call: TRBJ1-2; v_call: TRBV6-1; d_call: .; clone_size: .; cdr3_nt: TGTGCCAGCAGTGACCAGGGGTATAGCTATGGCTACACCTTC; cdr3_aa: CASSDQGYSYGYTF
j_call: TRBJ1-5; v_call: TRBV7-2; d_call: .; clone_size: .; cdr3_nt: TGTGCCAGCAGCGGCAGCGGGGAAGTTCGGCAGCCCCAGCATTTT; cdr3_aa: CASSGSGEVRQPQHF
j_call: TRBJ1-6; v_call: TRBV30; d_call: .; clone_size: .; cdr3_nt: TGTGCCTGGGATAGGGGGGAGAGTTCACCCCTCCACTTT; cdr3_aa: CAWDRGESSPLHF
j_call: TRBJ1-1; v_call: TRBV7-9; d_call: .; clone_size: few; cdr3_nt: TGTGCCAGCAGCCTTGAAGGGAGGGGCACTGAAGCTTTCTTT; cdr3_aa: CASSLEGRGTEAFF
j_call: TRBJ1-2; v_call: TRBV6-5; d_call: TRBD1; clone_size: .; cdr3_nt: TGTGCCAGCAAGCCTCGGGACAGGGGGCATCTTGGCTACACCTTC; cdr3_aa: CASKPRDRGHLGYTF
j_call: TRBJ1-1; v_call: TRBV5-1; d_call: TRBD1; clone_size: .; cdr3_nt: TGCGCCAGCAGCCGAATGGGACAGACTAACACTGAAGCTTTCTTT; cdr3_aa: CASSRMGQTNTEAFF
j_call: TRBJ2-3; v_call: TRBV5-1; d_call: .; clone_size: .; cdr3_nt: TGCGCCAGCAGCCTAGGACAGCGCACAGATACGCAGTATTTT; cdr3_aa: CASSLGQRTDTQYF
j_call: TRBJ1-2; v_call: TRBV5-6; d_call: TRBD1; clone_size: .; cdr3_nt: TGTGCCAGCAGCTTGGTACAGGGGGGTGGCTACACCTTC; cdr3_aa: CASSLVQGGGYTF
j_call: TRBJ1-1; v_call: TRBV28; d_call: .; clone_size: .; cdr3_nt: TGTGCCAGCAGTTTCGGCGGCACTGAAGCTTTCTTT; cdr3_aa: CASSFGGTEAFF
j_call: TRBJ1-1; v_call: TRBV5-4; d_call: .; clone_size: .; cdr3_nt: TGTGCCAGCAAGAGCTCGCCCATGAACACTGAAGCTTTCTTT; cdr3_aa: CASKSSPMNTEAFF
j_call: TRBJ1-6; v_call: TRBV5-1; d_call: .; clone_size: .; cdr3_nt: TGCGCCAGCAGCCTGGGGTCGATGGGTTCACCCCTCCACTTT; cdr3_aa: CASSLGSMGSPLHF
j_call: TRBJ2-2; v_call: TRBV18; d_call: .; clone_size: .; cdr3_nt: TGTGCCAGCTCACCGATGGCGAGGAGGAACACCGGGGAGCTGTTTTTT; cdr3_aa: CASSPMARRNTGELFF
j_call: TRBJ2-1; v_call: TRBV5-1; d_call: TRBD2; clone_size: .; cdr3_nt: TGCGCCAGCGGAAGGGCGGGGGGGCCGAACAATGAGCAGTTCTTC; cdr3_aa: CASGRAGGPNNEQFF
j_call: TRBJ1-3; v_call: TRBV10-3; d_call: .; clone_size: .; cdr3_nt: TGTGCCATCTCTTCTGAGGCAAACACCATATATTTT; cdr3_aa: CAISSEANTIYF
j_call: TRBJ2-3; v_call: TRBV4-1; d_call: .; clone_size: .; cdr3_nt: TGCGCCAGCAGCCAAGAGGGGCTTAACGGAGCTACGCAGTATTTT; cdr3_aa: CASSQEGLNGATQYF
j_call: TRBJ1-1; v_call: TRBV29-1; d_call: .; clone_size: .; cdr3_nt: TGCAGCGTTGAAGATTCAGGAACTGAAGCTTTCTTT; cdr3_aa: CSVEDSGTEAFF
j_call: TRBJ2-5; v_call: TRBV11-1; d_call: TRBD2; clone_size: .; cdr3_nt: TGTGCCAGCAGCCCCCGGGGGGGCCTCAGGGAGACCCAGTACTTC; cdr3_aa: CASSPRGGLRETQYF